Presented here are 5 T cell receptor beta chains from one specimen sequenced in a study of CD8 T cells in Susac syndrome. Random hexamers primed reverse transcription of about 0.45 to 1 ug RNA. MiXCR, run by TCRdb on the immunoSEQ multiplex PCR reads, gives a single entry per CDR3 protein. The sample consists of a few hundred thousand distinct CDR3 sequences, around 85% of them appearing once. Sequencing was done on a sample of CD8+ T cells from PBMCs. The receptors shown here come from a human donor with multiple sclerosis.

This chain's CDR3 is CATLSPGQGYYEQYF. The DNA of the CDR3 is TGTGCCACCCTGAGCCCGGGACAGGGATACTACGAGCAGTACTTC. J is TRBJ2-7 and V is TRBV10-3; 9 nucleotides line up with TRBD1. V dropped 10 bases and J dropped 3; count of bases not matched to a gene: 13. This CDR3 has 15 residues. Germline loops: CDR1 ENHRY, CDR2 SYGVKD.

This clonotype occurred once. The CDR3 region has the DNA TGTGCCAGCAGCCAAGGGAAGGACTCGCCCTACACCGGGGAGCTGTTTTTT. This encodes CASSQGKDSPYTGELFF. The chain recombines TRBV14 with TRBJ2-2; D may be TRBD2 (5 bases). The CDR3 contains 17 residues. Germline V CDR1 and CDR2: SGHDN, FVKESK. The V gene lost 1 base and the J gene lost 3 bases, with 15 bases spanning the gap.

This chain connects TRBV13 to TRBJ2-7; possible D gene TRBD1, 6 bases. V shed 1 base and J shed 5 bases, with 15 bases lying between them. Germline CDR1 is PRHDT and CDR2 is FYEKMQ (reference sequence). The CDR3 consists of 15 residues. The CDR3 region is CASSLATGYANEQYF. In DNA, the CDR3 is TGTGCCAGCAGCTTAGCCACAGGGTATGCGAACGAGCAGTACTTC.

Remarks on this clonotype: Relative to the germline gene, one junction end is altered; a read error may explain this. This rearrangement joins TRBV14 to TRBJ2-5; TRBD2 matches 9 bases. CDR1 is SGHDN, CDR2 FVKESK, per germline. CDR3 length: 18 amino acids. CDR3: CASSNPKREASYQGTQYF. The DNA of the CDR3 is TGTGCCAGCAGCAACCCCAAGCGGGAGGCCTCGTACCAAGGGACCCAGTACTTC.

The chain couples TRBV4-3 to TRBJ2-3; 10 bases agree with TRBD1. Looked up from germline, CDR1 is LGHNA and CDR2 is YSLEER. V was pared by 0 bases and J by 3 bases, with 3 bases of the junction left unmatched. There are 16 residues in the CDR3. CDR3 sequence (DNA): TGCGCCAGCAGCCAAGATCTGGGACAGGGGACAGATACGCAGTATTTT. This encodes CASSQDLGQGTDTQYF.